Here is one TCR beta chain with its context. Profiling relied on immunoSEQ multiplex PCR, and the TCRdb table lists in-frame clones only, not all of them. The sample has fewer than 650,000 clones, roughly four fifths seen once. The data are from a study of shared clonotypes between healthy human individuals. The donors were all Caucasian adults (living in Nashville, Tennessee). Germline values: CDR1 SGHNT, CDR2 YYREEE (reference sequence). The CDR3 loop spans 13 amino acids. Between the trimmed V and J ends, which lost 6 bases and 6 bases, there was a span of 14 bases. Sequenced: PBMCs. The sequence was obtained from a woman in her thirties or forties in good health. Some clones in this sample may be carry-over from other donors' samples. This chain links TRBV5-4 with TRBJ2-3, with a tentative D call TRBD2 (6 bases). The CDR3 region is CASNAGLGDTQYF. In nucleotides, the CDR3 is TGTGCCAGCAACGCGGGGTTGGGGGATACGCAGTATTTT.